This TCR beta chain emerged from a study of response to subunit inactivated influenza vaccine. Whole-study results and caveats: Authors proposed each seasonal influenza vaccination draws in few new T cells.

This clonotype was found many times. Its antigen is currently unknown. MiXCR, run by TCRdb on the RT-PCR reads, gives a single entry per CDR3 protein. The sample shows hundreds of thousands of distinct CDR3 sequences, roughly 10% of them seen only once. The germline V and J ends were trimmed by 5 bases and 7 bases, with 9 bases remaining between them. Germline CDR1 is MDHEN and CDR2 is SYDVKM. This CDR3 region has 13 residues. These data were likewise used in another study, on T cells expressing NK-cell markers. Turning to that study: TCR beta libraries carry UMIs added by 5'RACE template switching. The study found dominant NKG2C+ clonotypes at about 1.0-7.0% of CD8+ T cells in about six donors.

The material sequenced was PBMCs from blood, taken on the day of vaccination. This TCR was sampled from a man aged 50-60 years who received an inactivated influenza vaccine. The V gene is TRBV28, the J gene TRBJ1-6, with D hard to call. CDR3 DNA sequence: TGTGCCAGCAGTCCGCCAGGAAATTCACCCCTCCACTTT. Its protein product is CASSPPGNSPLHF.